The TCR beta chain under discussion was sequenced for a study of blood T cell repertoires in COVID-19. Study-level background: Acute-phase and convalescent COVID-19 samples originated in the United States, Italy and Spain.

TCRdb's table, derived via immunoSEQ multiplex PCR, lists solely in-frame clones and lacks some. The sample comprises 300,000 or so clones, over 70% of which are singletons, and roughly 1.1% rests with the top ten. V lost 8 bases and J lost 0, with 10 bases in between. CDR3 length: 13 amino acids. Germline-derived CDR1 and CDR2 are ENHRY and SYGVKD. In its sample, this clone was seen once. Sequencing was carried out using peripheral blood. The genes are TRBV10-3 and TRBJ1-1; D possibly corresponds to TRBD1 (6 bases). The sequence came from a woman between 50 and 59 years old with acute or convalescent COVID-19. The CDR3 bases are TGTGCCATCCGGGACACCTTGAACACTGAAGCTTTCTTT. Protein: CAIRDTLNTEAFF.